This TCR beta chain was sequenced during a study of shared clonotypes between healthy human individuals. Using immunoSEQ multiplex PCR, the repertoire was profiled, and TCRdb retains in-frame clones only, with some absent. The sample consists of about 1.1 million clones, approximately 75% of them appearing once. CDR1 and CDR2 (germline): MNHEY, SVGAGI. V was cut by 4 bases and J by 0 bases, with 4 bases left in between. This CDR3 is 12 amino acids long. Whole-study findings and limits: Relative to clonotypes present in all four donors, those not shared had lower generation probabilities.

Of note for this clone: Antigen: not known.

This receptor was identified in a man between 18 and 35 years old in good health. Some clones in this sample may be carry-over from other donors' samples. Source material: memory CD4+ T cells from PBMCs. Subset: CD45RA-negative fraction. The chain couples TRBV6-5 to TRBJ2-7; no clear D gene. CDR3 protein: CASSSLSYEQYF. The CDR3 region has the DNA TGTGCCAGCAGTTCCCTCTCCTACGAGCAGTACTTC.